This note documents a single T cell receptor beta chain sequence. Using immunoSEQ multiplex PCR, the repertoire was profiled, and TCRdb retains in-frame clones only, with some absent. Here the sample spans under 100,000 clones, about 90% being singletons. This entry belongs to a study of OX40 agonist ivuxolimab in advanced cancers. At the level of the study: Partial responses were achieved by three patients, one with hepatocellular carcinoma and two with cutaneous melanoma.

This CDR3 contains 13 residues. The V end was cut by 6 bases, the J end by 3 bases, with 12 bases between. Germline CDR1 is SQVTM and CDR2 is ANQGSEA. This specimen was CD4+ or CD8+ T cells sorted from blood, taken in a trial of the OX40 agonist ivuxolimab. This rearrangement joins TRBV29-1 to TRBJ1-5, with D possibly TRBD1 on 5 matching bases. This sequence originates from an adult with an advanced solid tumor such as melanoma, head and neck, liver or kidney cancer. The CDR3 is CSVAGTNNQPQHF. The CDR3 DNA reads as TGCAGCGTCGCCGGGACCAACAATCAGCCCCAGCATTTT.